This T cell receptor (beta chain) is from a study of blood T cell repertoires in COVID-19. V shed 0 bases, J shed 2 bases, and the junction held 9 bases outside the gene matches. The CDR3 sequence is 18 residues long. The germline V gene encodes CDR1 LGHDT and CDR2 YNNKEL (reference sequence). The repertoire was sequenced with immunoSEQ multiplex PCR; TCRdb's copy has only in-frame clones and lacks some. The sample holds around 130,000 clones, roughly four fifths seen once. This TCR derives from a human donor in a cohort sampled during active COVID-19. The sequenced material came from peripheral blood. The rearrangement uses TRBV3-1 (or the pseudogene TRBV3-2) and TRBJ2-4; TRBD1 aligns across 8 bases. The DNA for the CDR3 is TGTGCCAGCAGCCAAGATCGAGACAGGGGTGTGACCAAAAACATTCAGTACTTC. It specifies CASSQDRDRGVTKNIQYF.